This TCR beta chain derives from a study of blood T cell repertoires in COVID-19. CDR1 and CDR2 (germline): MNHEY, SVGAGI. V lost 7 bases and J lost 6; bases outside the gene matches: 5. The length of the CDR3 is 13 residues. TCRdb's table, derived via immunoSEQ multiplex PCR, lists solely in-frame clones and lacks some. Among roughly 380,000 clones listed, over 85% were seen once. The chain combines TRBV6-5 with TRBJ1-5; 8 bases are a match to TRBD1. Sequencing was performed on peripheral blood. The clonotype was recovered from a woman in her sixties or seventies with COVID-19, enrolled during active disease. CDR3 DNA sequence: TGTGCCAGCACCGGACAGGGAGGTCAGCCCCAGCATTTT. Its protein is CASTGQGGQPQHF.